This passage covers 7 T cell receptor beta chains from one sample sequenced in a study of spatial heterogeneity in lung cancer. From the 5' RACE reads, TCRdb called clonotypes with MiXCR, one entry per CDR3 protein. Among more than 60,000 distinct CDR3 sequences listed, around 6% were seen once. Regarding time point: sample taken at primary tumor resection. This specimen was PBMCs, taken at surgery. These receptors came from a female donor with early-stage non-small cell lung cancer.

In the case of this clonotype: A read error is possible here, since a much larger clone lies one base away. The rearrangement links TRBV11-2 to TRBJ1-4; D unclear. The CDR3 consists of 14 residues. CDR1 SGHAT and CDR2 FQNNGV come from the germline V gene. DNA for the CDR3: TGTGCCGGCAGCTTGGCCCGGACCAATGAAAAACTGTTTTTT. This gives the protein CAGSLARTNEKLFF.

This clonotype came up many times. The genes are TRBV20-1 and TRBJ1-5; possibly TRBD1 for D (5 bases). CDR3 length equals 14 residues. Per germline, CDR1 DFQATT and CDR2 SNEGSKA (reference sequence). V was clipped by 5 bases and J by 1 base, with 12 bases between them. CDR3 sequence: CSARRWGSNQPQHF. The CDR3 DNA reads TGCAGTGCTCGAAGGTGGGGCAGCAATCAGCCCCAGCATTTT.

This clonotype was seen ten or more times. The CDR3 DNA follows: TGTGCCAGCAGCGTAGGGGATAGCGGGAGCAAGGCAGATACGCAGTATTTT. It specifies CASSVGDSGSKADTQYF. This chain connects TRBV9 to TRBJ2-3, with 9 bases lining up with TRBD2. V was clipped by 0 bases and J by 4 bases; unmatched bases: 9. Germline CDR1 SGDLS, CDR2 YYNGEE. The CDR3 is 17 amino acids.

This clonotype was counted only a few times. The V call is TRBV6-5, the J call TRBJ1-2; tentatively, D is TRBD1 (5 bases). Trimming left V 3 bases short and J 7 bases short, with 15 bases between. The CDR3 is 14 amino acids. Germline V lookup: CDR1 MNHEY, CDR2 SVGAGI. In nucleotides, the CDR3 is TGTGCCAGCAGTTATAAGGGGCAGATCTCTGGCTACACCTTC. This encodes CASSYKGQISGYTF.

At least ten counts were recorded for this clonotype. The chain employs TRBV14 and TRBJ2-2, with a tentative D call TRBD2 (5 bases). V shed 5 bases and J shed 1 base, with 17 bases lying between them. Germline V gene sequence: CDR1 SGHDN, CDR2 FVKESK. The CDR3 runs 17 residues. The CDR3 here is CASSERGPTMNTGELFF. The CDR3 DNA reads TGTGCCAGCAGCGAGCGAGGGCCAACTATGAACACCGGGGAGCTGTTTTTT.

At least ten counts were recorded for this clonotype. The chain combines TRBV12-3 or TRBV12-4 with TRBJ2-2; 8 positions agree with TRBD2. The CDR3 contains 17 residues. Unmatched junction bases numbered 9, after V lost 5 bases and J lost 1 base. CDR3 sequence reads: CASSRKTSGENTGELFF. In nucleotides, the CDR3 is TGTGCCAGCAGTAGGAAAACTAGCGGAGAGAACACCGGGGAGCTGTTTTTT.

The CDR3, as DNA: TGTGCCACCTTAATTGAGACTCCGAATAGCAATCAGCCCCAGCATTTT. It yields the protein CATLIETPNSNQPQHF. The chain combines TRBV21-1 with TRBJ1-5. TRBV21-1 is an annotated pseudogene. The CDR3 consists of 16 residues.